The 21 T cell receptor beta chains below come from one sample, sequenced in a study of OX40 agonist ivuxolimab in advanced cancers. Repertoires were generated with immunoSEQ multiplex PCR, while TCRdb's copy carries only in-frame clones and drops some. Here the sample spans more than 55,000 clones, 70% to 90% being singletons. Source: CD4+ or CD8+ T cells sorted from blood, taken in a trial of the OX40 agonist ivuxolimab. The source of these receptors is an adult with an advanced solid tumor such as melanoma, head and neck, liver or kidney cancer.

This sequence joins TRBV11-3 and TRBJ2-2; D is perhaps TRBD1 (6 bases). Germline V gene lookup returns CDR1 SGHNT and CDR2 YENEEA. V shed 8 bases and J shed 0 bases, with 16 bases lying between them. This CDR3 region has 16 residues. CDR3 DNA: TGTGCCAGCGGGGGCGGTGGGGAAACGAACACCGGGGAGCTGTTTTTT. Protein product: CASGGGGETNTGELFF.

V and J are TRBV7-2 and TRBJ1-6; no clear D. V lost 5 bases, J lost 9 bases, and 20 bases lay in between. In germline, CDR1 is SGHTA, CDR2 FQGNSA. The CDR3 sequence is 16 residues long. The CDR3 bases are TGTGCCAGCAGCCCCCCCGGGTCCCTAGGAAGTTCACCCCTCCACTTT. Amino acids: CASSPPGSLGSSPLHF.

The CDR3 region is CASSPSPRGQLLNTEAFF. The CDR3 region has the DNA TGTGCCAGCAGCCCATCCCCCCGGGGACAGTTACTGAACACTGAAGCTTTCTTT. The chain is built from TRBV9 and TRBJ1-1; 7 bases line up with TRBD1. With 4 bases clipped from V and 0 bases from J, the junction kept 15 bases outside the gene matches. Germline V gene data show CDR1 as SGDLS and CDR2 as YYNGEE. The CDR3 has 18 residues.

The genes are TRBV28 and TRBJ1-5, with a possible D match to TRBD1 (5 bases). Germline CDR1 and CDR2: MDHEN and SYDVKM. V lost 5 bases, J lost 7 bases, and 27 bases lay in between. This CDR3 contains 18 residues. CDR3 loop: CASSRAHDRAPGDQPQHF. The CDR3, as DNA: TGTGCCAGCAGTCGCGCGCATGACCGAGCCCCGGGGGACCAGCCCCAGCATTTT. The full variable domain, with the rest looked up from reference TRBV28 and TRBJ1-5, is DVKVTQSSRYLVKRTGEKVFLECVQDMDHENMFWYRQDPGLGLRLIYFSYDVKMKEKGDIPEGYSVSREKKERFSLILESASTNQTSMYLCASSRAHDRAPGDQPQHFGDGTRLSIL.

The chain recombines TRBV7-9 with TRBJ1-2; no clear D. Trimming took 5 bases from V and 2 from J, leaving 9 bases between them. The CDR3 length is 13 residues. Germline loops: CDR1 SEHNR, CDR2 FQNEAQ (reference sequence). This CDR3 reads CASSPDVNYGYTF. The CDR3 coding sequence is TGTGCCAGCAGCCCGGACGTAAACTATGGCTACACCTTC.

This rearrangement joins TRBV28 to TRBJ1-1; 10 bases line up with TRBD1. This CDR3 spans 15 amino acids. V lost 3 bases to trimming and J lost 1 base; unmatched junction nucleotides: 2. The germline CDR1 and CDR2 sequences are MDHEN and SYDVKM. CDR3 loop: CASSFGDRGNTEAFF. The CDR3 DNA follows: TGTGCCAGCAGTTTCGGGGACAGGGGGAACACTGAAGCTTTCTTT.

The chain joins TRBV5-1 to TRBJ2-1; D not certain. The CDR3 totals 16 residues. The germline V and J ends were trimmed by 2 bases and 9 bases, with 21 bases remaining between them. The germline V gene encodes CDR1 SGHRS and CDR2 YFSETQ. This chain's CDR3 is CASSLPPTAGTTEQFF. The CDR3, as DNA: TGCGCCAGCAGCTTACCCCCTACAGCAGGAACCACTGAGCAGTTCTTC.

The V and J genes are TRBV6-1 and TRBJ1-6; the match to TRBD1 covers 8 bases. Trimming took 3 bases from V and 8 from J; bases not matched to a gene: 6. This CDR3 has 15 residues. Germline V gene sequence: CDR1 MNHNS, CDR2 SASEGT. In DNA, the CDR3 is TGTGCCAGCAGTGACCGGACAGGGTCGGATTCACCCCTCCACTTT. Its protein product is CASSDRTGSDSPLHF.

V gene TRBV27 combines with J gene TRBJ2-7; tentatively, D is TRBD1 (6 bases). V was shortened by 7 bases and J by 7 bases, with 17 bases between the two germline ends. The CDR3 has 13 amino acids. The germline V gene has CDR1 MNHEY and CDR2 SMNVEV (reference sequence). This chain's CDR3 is CASNRGRGVEQYF. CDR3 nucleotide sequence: TGTGCCAGCAACCGAGGCAGGGGCGTGGAGCAGTACTTC.

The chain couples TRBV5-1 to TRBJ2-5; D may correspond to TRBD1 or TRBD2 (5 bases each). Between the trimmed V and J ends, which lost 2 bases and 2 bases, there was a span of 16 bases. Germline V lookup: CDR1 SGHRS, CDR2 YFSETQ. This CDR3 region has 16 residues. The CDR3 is CASSLGTPVGQETQYF. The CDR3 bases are TGCGCCAGCAGCTTAGGGACGCCTGTGGGGCAAGAGACCCAGTACTTC.

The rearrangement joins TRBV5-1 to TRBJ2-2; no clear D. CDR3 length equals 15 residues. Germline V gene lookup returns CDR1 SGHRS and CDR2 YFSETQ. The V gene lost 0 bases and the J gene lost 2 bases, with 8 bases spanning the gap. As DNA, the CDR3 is TGCGCCAGCAGCTTGGTCACCCCAAACACCGGGGAGCTGTTTTTT. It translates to CASSLVTPNTGELFF.

The CDR3: CASTITGGGTEAFF. The CDR3 DNA reads TGTGCCAGTACCATTACAGGGGGTGGGACTGAAGCTTTCTTT. The gene calls are TRBV19 and TRBJ1-1; 8 bases align to TRBD1. Trimming took 7 bases from V and 5 from J; bases not matched to a gene: 9. There are 14 residues in the CDR3. Germline V gene lookup returns CDR1 LNHDA and CDR2 SQIVND (reference sequence).

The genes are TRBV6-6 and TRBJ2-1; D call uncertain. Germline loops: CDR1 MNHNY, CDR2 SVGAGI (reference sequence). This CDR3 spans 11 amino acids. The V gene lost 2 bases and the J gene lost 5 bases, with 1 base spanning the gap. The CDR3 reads CASSYDNEQFF. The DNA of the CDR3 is TGTGCCAGCAGTTACGACAATGAGCAGTTCTTC.

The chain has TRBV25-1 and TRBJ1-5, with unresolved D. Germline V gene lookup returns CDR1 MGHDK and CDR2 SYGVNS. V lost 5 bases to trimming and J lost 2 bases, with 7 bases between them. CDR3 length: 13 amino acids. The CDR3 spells CASSQGRNQPQHF. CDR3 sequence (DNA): TGTGCCAGCAGTCAAGGACGCAATCAGCCCCAGCATTTT.

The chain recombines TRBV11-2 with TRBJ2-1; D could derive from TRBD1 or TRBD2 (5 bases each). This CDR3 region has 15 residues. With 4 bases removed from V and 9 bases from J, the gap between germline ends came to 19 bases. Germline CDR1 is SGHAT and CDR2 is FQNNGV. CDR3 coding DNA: TGTGCCAGCAGCTCCGGGGTCAGGGAAGGGATTGAGCAGTTCTTC. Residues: CASSSGVREGIEQFF.

CDR3 sequence: CASSLDGYGYTF. CDR3 in DNA: TGTGCCAGCAGCTTGGATGGCTATGGCTACACCTTC. This chain links TRBV5-8 with TRBJ1-2; D is undetermined. CDR1 is SGHTS, CDR2 YDEGEE, per germline. Trimming took off 0 bases at V and 4 bases at J, with 4 bases between the two ends. The CDR3 covers 12 residues. Supplemented by reference TRBV5-8 and TRBJ1-2, the full variable domain reads EAGVTQSPTHLIKTRGQQATLRCSPISGHTSVYWYQQALGLGLQFLLWYDEGEERNRGNFPPRFSGRQFPNYSSELNVNALELEDSALYLCASSLDGYGYTFGSGTRLTVV.

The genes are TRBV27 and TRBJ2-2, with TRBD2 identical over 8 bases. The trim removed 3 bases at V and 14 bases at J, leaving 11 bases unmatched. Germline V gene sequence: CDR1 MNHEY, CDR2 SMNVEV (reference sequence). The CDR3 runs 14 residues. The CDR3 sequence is CASSLRGGGFVLFF. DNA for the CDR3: TGTGCCAGCAGTTTGAGGGGCGGGGGGTTCGTACTGTTTTTT.

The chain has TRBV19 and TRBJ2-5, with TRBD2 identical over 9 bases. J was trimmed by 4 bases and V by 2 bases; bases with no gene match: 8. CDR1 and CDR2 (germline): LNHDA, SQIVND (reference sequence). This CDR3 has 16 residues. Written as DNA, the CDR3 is TGTGCCAGTAGTATACTCAGCGGGAGGAAGGGAGAGACCCAGTACTTC. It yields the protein CASSILSGRKGETQYF.

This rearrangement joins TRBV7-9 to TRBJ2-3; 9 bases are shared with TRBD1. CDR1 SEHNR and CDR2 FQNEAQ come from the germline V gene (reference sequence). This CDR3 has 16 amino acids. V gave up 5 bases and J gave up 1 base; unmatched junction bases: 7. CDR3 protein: CASSPDRGWGTDTQYF. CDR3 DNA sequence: TGTGCCAGCAGCCCGGACAGGGGATGGGGCACAGATACGCAGTATTTT.

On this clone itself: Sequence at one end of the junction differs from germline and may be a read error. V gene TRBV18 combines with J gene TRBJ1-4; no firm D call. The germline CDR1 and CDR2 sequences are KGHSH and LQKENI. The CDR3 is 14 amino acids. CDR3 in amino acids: CASTPDPKNEKLFF. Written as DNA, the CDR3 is TGTGCCAGCACACCGGATCCCAAAAATGAAAAACTGTTTTTT.

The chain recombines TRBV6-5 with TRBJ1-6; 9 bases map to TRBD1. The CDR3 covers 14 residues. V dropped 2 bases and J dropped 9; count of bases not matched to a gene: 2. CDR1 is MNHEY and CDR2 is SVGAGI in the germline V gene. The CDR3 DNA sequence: TGTGCCAGCAGTTACGGACAGGGGCCTTCACCCCTCCACTTT. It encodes CASSYGQGPSPLHF.